This T cell receptor beta chain was retrieved from a study of OX40 agonist ivuxolimab in advanced cancers. Study details: Participants averaged about 60 years of age (range about 23 to 80) and were around 83% male. Past anti-PD-1, anti-PD-L1 or anti-CTLA-4 therapy was accepted, and 30% to 50% had received some. The study's findings and limits: At doses 0.1 to 3.0 mg/kg, CD4+ and CD8+ clones expanded.

Patients with a history of autoimmune disease or on systemic immunosuppression were excluded. TCRdb's copy holds only in-frame clones and misses some; the assay was immunoSEQ multiplex PCR. Among approximately 80,000 clones listed, 90% to 95% were seen once. About this clone itself: Its antigen remains unknown.

V was trimmed by 0 bases and J by 6 bases, leaving 2 bases between them. The CDR3 totals 12 residues. CDR1 and CDR2 (germline): LNHNV, YYDKDF (reference sequence). V is TRBV15 and J is TRBJ1-4, with D uncertain. Sequencing used CD4+ or CD8+ T cells sorted from blood, obtained in a trial of the OX40 agonist ivuxolimab. This clonotype was sampled from an adult with an advanced solid tumor such as melanoma, head and neck, liver or kidney cancer. DNA of the CDR3: TGTGCCACCAGCAGAGAGGATGAAAAACTGTTTTTT. Amino acid sequence: CATSREDEKLFF.